This entry describes one T cell receptor (beta chain). Its target is not known. These data belong to a study of vaccination effects on CD4 cells after COVID-19. Libraries were prepared by immunoSEQ multiplex PCR; TCRdb keeps only in-frame clonotypes and omits some of them. The repertoire consists of some 66,000 clones, with 70% to 80% occurring once and the leading ten covering about 2.5%. The V gene's germline CDR1 is KGHSH and CDR2 LQKENI. The CDR3 is 15 residues long. The germline V and J ends were trimmed by 3 bases and 1 base, with 7 bases remaining between them. The culture ran for 10 days before CD4+ T cells were isolated. The participants, recipients of two vaccine doses, got either BNT162b2 or mRNA-1273.

The genes are TRBV18 and TRBJ2-6; TRBD2 might be the D (5 bases). The TCR sequence derives from a human donor who received a COVID-19 vaccine. The material was CD4+ T cells from PBMCs cultured without peptide, obtained after COVID-19 vaccination. Written as DNA, the CDR3 is TGTGCCAGCTCACCGGACTTATCTGGGGCCAACGTCCTGACTTTC. Translation: CASSPDLSGANVLTF.